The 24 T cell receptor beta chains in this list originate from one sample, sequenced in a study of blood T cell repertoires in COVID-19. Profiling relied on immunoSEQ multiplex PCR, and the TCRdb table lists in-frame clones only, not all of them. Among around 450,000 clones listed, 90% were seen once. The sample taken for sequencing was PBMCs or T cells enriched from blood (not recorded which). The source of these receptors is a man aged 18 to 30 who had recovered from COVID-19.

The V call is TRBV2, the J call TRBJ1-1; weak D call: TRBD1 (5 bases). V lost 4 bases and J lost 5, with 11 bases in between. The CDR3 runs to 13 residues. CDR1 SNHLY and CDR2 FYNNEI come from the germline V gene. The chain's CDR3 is CASSVARDTEAFF. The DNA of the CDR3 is TGTGCCAGCAGTGTGGCCAGGGATACTGAAGCTTTCTTT.

CDR3 amino acids: CASTQTGAEETQYF. The CDR3 DNA reads TGTGCCAGCACCCAGACAGGGGCCGAAGAGACCCAGTACTTC. V usage is TRBV6-6 and J usage is TRBJ2-5, with 8 nucleotides matching TRBD1. The length of the CDR3 is 14 residues. Germline CDR1 MNHNY, CDR2 SVGAGI (reference sequence). Unmatched junction bases numbered 7, after V lost 7 bases and J lost 3 bases.

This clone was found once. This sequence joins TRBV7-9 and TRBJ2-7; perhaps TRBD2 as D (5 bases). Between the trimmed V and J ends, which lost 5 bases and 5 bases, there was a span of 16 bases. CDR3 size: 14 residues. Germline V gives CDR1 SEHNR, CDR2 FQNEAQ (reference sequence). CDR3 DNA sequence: TGTGCCAGCAGCCTAACCTTGGGAGTCGACGAGCAGTACTTC. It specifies CASSLTLGVDEQYF.

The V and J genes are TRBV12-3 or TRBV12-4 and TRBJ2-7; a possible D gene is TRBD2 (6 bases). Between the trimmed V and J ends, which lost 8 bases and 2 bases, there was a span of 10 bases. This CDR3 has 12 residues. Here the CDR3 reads CASGGATYEQYF. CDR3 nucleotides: TGTGCCAGCGGAGGGGCCACCTACGAGCAGTACTTC.

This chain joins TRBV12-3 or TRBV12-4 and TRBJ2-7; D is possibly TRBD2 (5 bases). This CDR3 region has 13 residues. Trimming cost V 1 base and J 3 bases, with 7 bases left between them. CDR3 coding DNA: TGTGCCAGCAGTTTAGGAGGGCGCTACGAGCAGTACTTC. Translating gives CASSLGGRYEQYF.

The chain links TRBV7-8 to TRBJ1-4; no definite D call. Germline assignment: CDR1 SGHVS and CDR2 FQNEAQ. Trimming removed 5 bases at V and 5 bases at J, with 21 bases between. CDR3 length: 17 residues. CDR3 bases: TGTGCCAGCAGCCCCGTGGGGTTGGGAGAGTTCAATGAAAAACTGTTTTTT. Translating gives CASSPVGLGEFNEKLFF.

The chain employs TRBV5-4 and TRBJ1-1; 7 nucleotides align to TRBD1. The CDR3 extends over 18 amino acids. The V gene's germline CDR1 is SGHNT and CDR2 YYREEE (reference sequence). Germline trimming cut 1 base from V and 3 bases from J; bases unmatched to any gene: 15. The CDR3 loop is CASSLPRSGGLGDTEAFF. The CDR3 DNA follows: TGTGCCAGCAGCTTGCCTAGATCAGGGGGGTTGGGGGACACTGAAGCTTTCTTT.

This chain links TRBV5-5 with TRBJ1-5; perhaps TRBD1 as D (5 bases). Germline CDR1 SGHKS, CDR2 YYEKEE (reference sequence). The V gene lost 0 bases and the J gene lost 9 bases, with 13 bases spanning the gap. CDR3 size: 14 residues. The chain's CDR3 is CASSLEQEGAPQHF. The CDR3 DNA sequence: TGTGCCAGCAGCTTGGAACAGGAAGGTGCGCCCCAGCATTTT.

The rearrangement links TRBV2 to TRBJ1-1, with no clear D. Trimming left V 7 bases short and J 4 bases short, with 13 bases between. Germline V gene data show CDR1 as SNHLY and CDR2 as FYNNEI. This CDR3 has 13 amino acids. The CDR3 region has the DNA TGTGCCAGCATTCTGAGGGTCACCACTGAAGCTTTCTTT. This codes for CASILRVTTEAFF. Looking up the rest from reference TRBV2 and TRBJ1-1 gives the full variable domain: EPEVTQTPSHQVTQMGQEVILRCVPISNHLYFYWYRQILGQKVEFLVSFYNNEISEKSEIFDDQFSVERPDGSNFTLKIRSTKLEDSAMYFCASILRVTTEAFFGQGTRLTVV.

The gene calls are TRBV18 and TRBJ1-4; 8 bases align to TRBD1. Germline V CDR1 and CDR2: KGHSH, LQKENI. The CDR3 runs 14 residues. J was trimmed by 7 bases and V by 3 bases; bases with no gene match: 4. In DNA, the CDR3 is TGTGCCAGCTCACCGCCGGACAGGGCTGAAAAACTGTTTTTT. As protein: CASSPPDRAEKLFF.

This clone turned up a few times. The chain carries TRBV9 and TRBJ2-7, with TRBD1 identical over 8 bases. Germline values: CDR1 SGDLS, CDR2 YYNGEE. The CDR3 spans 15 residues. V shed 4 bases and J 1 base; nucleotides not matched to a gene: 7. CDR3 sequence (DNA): TGTGCCAGCAGCCCCCGGGACAGGACATCCTACGAGCAGTACTTC. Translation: CASSPRDRTSYEQYF.

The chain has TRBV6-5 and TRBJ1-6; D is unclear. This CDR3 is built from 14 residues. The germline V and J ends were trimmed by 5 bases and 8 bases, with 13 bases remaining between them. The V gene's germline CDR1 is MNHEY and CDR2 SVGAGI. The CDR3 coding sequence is TGTGCCAGCAGTCGCAACGCCATAGATTCACCCCTCCACTTT. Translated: CASSRNAIDSPLHF.

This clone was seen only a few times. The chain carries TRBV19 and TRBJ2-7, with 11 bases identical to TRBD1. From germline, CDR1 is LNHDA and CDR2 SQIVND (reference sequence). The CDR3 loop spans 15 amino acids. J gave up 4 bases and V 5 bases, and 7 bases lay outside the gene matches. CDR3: CASSWTGGKGYEQYF. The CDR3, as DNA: TGTGCCAGTAGTTGGACAGGGGGCAAAGGGTACGAGCAGTACTTC. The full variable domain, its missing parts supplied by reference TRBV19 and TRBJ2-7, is DGGITQSPKYLFRKEGQNVTLSCEQNLNHDAMYWYRQDPGQGLRLIYYSQIVNDFQKGDIAEGYSVSREKKESFPLTVTSAQKNPTAFYLCASSWTGGKGYEQYFGPGTRLTVT.

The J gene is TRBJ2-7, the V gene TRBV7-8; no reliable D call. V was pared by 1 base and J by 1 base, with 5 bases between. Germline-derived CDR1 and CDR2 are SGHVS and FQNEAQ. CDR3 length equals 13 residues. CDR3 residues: CASSLERSYEQYF. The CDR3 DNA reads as TGTGCCAGCAGCTTAGAGAGATCCTACGAGCAGTACTTC.

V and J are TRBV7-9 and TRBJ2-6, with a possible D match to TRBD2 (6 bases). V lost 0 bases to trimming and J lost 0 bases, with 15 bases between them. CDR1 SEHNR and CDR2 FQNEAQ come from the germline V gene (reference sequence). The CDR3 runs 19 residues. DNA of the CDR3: TGTGCCAGCAGCTTAGCGCGGGCTAGCGTCAACTCTGGGGCCAACGTCCTGACTTTC. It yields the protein CASSLARASVNSGANVLTF.

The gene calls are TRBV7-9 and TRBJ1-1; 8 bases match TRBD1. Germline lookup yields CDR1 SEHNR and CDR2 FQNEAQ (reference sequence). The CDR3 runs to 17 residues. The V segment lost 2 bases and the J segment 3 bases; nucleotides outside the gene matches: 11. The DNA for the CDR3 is TGTGCCAGCAGCTTAAGACGTAAGACAGGGGTATACACTGAAGCTTTCTTT. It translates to CASSLRRKTGVYTEAFF.

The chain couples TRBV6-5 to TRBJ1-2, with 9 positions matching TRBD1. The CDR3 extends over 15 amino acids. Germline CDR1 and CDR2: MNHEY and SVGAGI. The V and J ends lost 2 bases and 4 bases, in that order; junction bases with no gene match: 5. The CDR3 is CASSYKGTGTYGYTF. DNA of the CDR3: TGTGCCAGCAGTTACAAAGGGACAGGGACCTATGGCTACACCTTC.

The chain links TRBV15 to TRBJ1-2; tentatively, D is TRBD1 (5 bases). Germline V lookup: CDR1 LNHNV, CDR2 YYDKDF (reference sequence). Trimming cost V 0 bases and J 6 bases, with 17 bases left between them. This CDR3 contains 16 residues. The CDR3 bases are TGTGCCACCAGCAGAGAGAATTCGGGCAGGGCGGATGGCTACACCTTC. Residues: CATSRENSGRADGYTF.

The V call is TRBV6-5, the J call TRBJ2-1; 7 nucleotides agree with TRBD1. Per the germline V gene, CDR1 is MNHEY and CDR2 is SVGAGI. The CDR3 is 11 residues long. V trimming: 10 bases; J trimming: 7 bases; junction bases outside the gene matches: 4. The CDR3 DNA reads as TGTGCCACTAACAGGGGTAATGAGCAGTTCTTC. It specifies CATNRGNEQFF.

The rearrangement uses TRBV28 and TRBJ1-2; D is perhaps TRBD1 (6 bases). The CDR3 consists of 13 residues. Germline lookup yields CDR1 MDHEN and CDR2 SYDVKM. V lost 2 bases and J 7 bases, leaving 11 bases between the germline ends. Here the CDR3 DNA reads TGTGCCAGCAGTTTACCAGGGGAGTTTGGCTACACCTTC. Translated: CASSLPGEFGYTF.

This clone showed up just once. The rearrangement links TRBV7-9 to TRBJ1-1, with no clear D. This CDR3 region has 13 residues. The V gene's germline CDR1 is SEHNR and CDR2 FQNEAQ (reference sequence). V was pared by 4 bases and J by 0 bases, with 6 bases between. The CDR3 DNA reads TGTGCCAGCAGCTCCCCCATGAACACTGAAGCTTTCTTT. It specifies CASSSPMNTEAFF.

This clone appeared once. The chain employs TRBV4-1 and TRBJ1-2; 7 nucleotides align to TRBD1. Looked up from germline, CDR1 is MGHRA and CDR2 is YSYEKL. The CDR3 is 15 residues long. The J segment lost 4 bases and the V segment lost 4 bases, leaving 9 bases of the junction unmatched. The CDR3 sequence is CASSLGTATAYGYTF. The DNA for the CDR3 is TGCGCCAGCAGCCTGGGGACAGCCACCGCCTATGGCTACACCTTC.

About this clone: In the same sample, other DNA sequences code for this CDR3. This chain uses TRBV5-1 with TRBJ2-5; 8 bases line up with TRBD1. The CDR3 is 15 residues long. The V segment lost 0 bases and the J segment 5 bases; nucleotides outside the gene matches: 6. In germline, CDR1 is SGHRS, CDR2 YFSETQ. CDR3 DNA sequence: TGCGCCAGCAGCTTGGCCCAGGGGGCTGGGGAGACCCAGTACTTC. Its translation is CASSLAQGAGETQYF.

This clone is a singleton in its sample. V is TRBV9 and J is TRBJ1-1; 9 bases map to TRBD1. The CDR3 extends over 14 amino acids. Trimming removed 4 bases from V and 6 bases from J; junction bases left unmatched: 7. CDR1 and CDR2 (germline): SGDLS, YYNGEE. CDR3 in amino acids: CASSPADRGAEAFF. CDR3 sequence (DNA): TGTGCCAGCAGCCCAGCGGACAGGGGAGCTGAAGCTTTCTTT. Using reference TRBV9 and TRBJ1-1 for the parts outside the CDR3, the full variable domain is DSGVTQTPKHLITATGQRVTLRCSPRSGDLSVYWYQQSLDQGLQFLIQYYNGEERAKGNILERFSAQQFPDLHSELNLSSLELGDSALYFCASSPADRGAEAFFGQGTRLTVV.